The T cell receptor beta chain described here comes from a study of naive and memory T cell subsets. Study-level points and caveats: Reportedly, tuberculin skin test sites gave far more TCRs than other biopsies.

This clonotype was found many times. The antigen is unknown. The treatment denotes: skin biopsy from PPD injection site in Mantoux-positive individual. The library had UMIs added by 3' ligation of an oligonucleotide to TCR cDNA. Biopsied sites were PPD injections in people with a positive Mantoux test. CDR1 is MNHNY and CDR2 is SVGAGI in the germline V gene (reference sequence). This CDR3 has 11 amino acids. V shed 2 bases and J shed 5 bases, with 4 bases lying between them. Amplification of ligated cDNA took four PCR rounds with SP2 and nested alpha and beta constant primers. Reverse transcription of blood and skin TCR RNA was primed at alpha and beta constant regions. In TCRdb, the UMI-ligation and nested PCR reads were re-called with MiXCR into one record per CDR3 protein. The repertoire includes tens of thousands of distinct CDR3 sequences, 6.7% of them detected once, and 3.1% sits in the top ten.

This specimen consisted of skin, obtained from a tuberculin skin test site. This clonotype was obtained from an adult in good health. This chain links TRBV6-6 with TRBJ2-7, with D unresolved. CDR3 region: CASSYLNEQYF. As DNA, the CDR3 is TGTGCCAGCAGTTACCTAAACGAGCAGTACTTC.